This T cell receptor beta chain was recorded in a study of spatial heterogeneity in lung cancer. Study-level background: The average count in raw reads for each unique TCR and UMI combination exceeded 8.5 appearances.

Study results and limitations: At resection, ubiquitous expanded tumor TCRs appeared in blood more than at follow-up.

All TCR cDNA molecules were individually tagged with a unique molecular identifier. MiXCR, run by TCRdb on the 5' RACE reads, gives a single entry per CDR3 protein. The sample records 40,000 to 50,000 distinct CDR3 sequences, roughly an eighth being singletons. As to time point: sample taken at primary tumor resection. The sequenced material consisted of unsorted whole RNA from tumor, nontumor lung or frozen PBMC. Samples were donated by 72 untreated early-stage non-small cell lung cancer patients. In its sample, this clonotype was seen a few times. The antigen is not known. Sample: PBMCs, taken at surgery. This clonotype was obtained from a male donor with early-stage non-small cell lung cancer.

CDR3 residues: CSVEGTGAYEQYF. The CDR3 nucleotides read TGCAGCGTTGAAGGGACGGGAGCCTACGAGCAGTACTTC. The chain recombines TRBV29-1 with TRBJ2-7; D is perhaps TRBD2 (6 bases). The CDR3 is 13 residues long. The V end was cut by 1 base, the J end by 2 bases, with 9 bases between. The germline CDR1 and CDR2 sequences are SQVTM and ANQGSEA.